These T cell receptor beta chains were read from a single sample in a study of T cell responses to AZD1222 COVID-19 vaccine. Data came from immunoSEQ multiplex PCR; TCRdb stores just in-frame clones and leaves some out. The sample carries 150,000 or so clones, around nine tenths recorded once. The sequenced sample was peripheral blood, obtained on day 0 of AZD1222 vaccination. Source of these receptors: an adult in good health. CDR3s include the opening cysteine and the closing phenylalanine or tryptophan. Fields, in order: V gene, clone size, D gene, J gene, CDR3 DNA, CDR3 protein. The D gene is left open where the match is weak. Some rows mark clone size as missing; the rest say once, few, many or name a class of expanded clone.

V: TRBV7-2; size: -; D: -; J: TRBJ1-4; DNA: TGTGCCAGCAGCTTAGCGCCGGGAACTGGAGAAAAACTGTTTTTT; CDR3: CASSLAPGTGEKLFF
V: TRBV2; size: -; D: -; J: TRBJ2-7; DNA: TGTGCCAGCACCTTGGACGTCCAGGGGCAGTACTTC; CDR3: CASTLDVQGQYF
V: TRBV5-1; size: -; D: -; J: TRBJ1-1; DNA: TGCGCCAGCAGCTTGAACCAGGGGACTGAAGCTTTCTTT; CDR3: CASSLNQGTEAFF
V: TRBV9; size: -; D: -; J: TRBJ2-3; DNA: TGTGCCAGCAGCCGACTGGCGGGTGTCACAGATACGCAGTATTTT; CDR3: CASSRLAGVTDTQYF
V: TRBV7-8; size: -; D: TRBD1; J: TRBJ1-2; DNA: TGTGCCAGCAGCTCGTGGGGACAGGGGGGGCCCTATGGCTACACCTTC; CDR3: CASSSWGQGGPYGYTF
V: TRBV29-1; size: -; D: TRBD1; J: TRBJ1-1; DNA: TGCAGCGCTGAACAGGGGGAGAAAGCTTTCTTT; CDR3: CSAEQGEKAFF
V: TRBV7-9; size: -; D: -; J: TRBJ1-2; DNA: TGTGCCAGCAGCCAACTTGGACAGAAACGTAACTATGGCTACACCTTC; CDR3: CASSQLGQKRNYGYTF
V: TRBV7-2; size: -; D: TRBD1; J: TRBJ1-1; DNA: TGTGCCAGCAGCTTAGATCCAGGGGGATTGGGCACTGAAGCTTTCTTT; CDR3: CASSLDPGGLGTEAFF
V: TRBV6-5; size: once; D: TRBD2; J: TRBJ2-1; DNA: TGTGCCAGCAGACCTGGCGGGGGGGCCAATGAGCAGTTCTTC; CDR3: CASRPGGGANEQFF
V: TRBV4-1; size: -; D: -; J: TRBJ2-7; DNA: TGCGCCAGCAGCCATCGGTCTGGGGAGTCCTACGAGCAGTACTTC; CDR3: CASSHRSGESYEQYF
V: TRBV19; size: -; D: -; J: TRBJ2-1; DNA: TGTGCCAGTGGAGAGGGCCAGACGGGGGATGAGCAGTTCTTC; CDR3: CASGEGQTGDEQFF
V: TRBV9; size: -; D: -; J: TRBJ2-1; DNA: TGTGCCAGCAGCGTAGGGGTTGATAATGAGCAGTTCTTC; CDR3: CASSVGVDNEQFF
V: TRBV5-4; size: -; D: -; J: TRBJ1-2; DNA: TGTGCCAGCAGACCCGGACCGCGTAACTATGGCTACACCTTC; CDR3: CASRPGPRNYGYTF
V: TRBV5-1; size: -; D: TRBD1; J: TRBJ1-1; DNA: TGCGCCAGCAGCTTAGGGACAGGAACCCCGGGGGCTTTCTTT; CDR3: CASSLGTGTPGAFF
V: TRBV5-6; size: -; D: -; J: TRBJ2-7; DNA: TGTGCCAGCAGCTTGGTAAGTTACGAGCAGTACTTC; CDR3: CASSLVSYEQYF
V: TRBV5-6; size: -; D: TRBD1; J: TRBJ2-5; DNA: TGTGCCAGCAGCGGGGGACAGCTCCAAGAGACCCAGTACTTC; CDR3: CASSGGQLQETQYF
V: TRBV5-1; size: -; D: -; J: TRBJ2-5; DNA: TGCGCCAGCAGCTCCTTTCGGGGGCGGAAAGAGACCCAGTACTTC; CDR3: CASSSFRGRKETQYF
V: TRBV7-2; size: -; D: -; J: TRBJ1-2; DNA: TGTGCCAGCAGCCCGATGAGGCGCGACAACTATGGCTACACCTTC; CDR3: CASSPMRRDNYGYTF
V: TRBV4-3; size: -; D: -; J: TRBJ2-1; DNA: TGCGCCAGCAGCCAAGATGGAGTGGGGGGCTCCTACAATGAGCAGTTCTTC; CDR3: CASSQDGVGGSYNEQFF
V: TRBV7-2; size: -; D: TRBD2; J: TRBJ2-3; DNA: TGTGCCAGCAGCTTAGGAGCTAGCGGGGGGGGGACAGATACGCAGTATTTT; CDR3: CASSLGASGGGTDTQYF
V: TRBV18; size: -; D: -; J: TRBJ2-1; DNA: TGTGCCAGCTCACCACCGGGGGAGCATGAGCAGTTCTTC; CDR3: CASSPPGEHEQFF
V: TRBV9; size: -; D: TRBD1; J: TRBJ1-2; DNA: TGTGCCAGCAGCGCCACAGGGGTTAACTATGGCTACACCTTC; CDR3: CASSATGVNYGYTF
V: TRBV2; size: once; D: -; J: TRBJ1-3; DNA: TGTGCCAGCAGTGACGGAGGGATTTCTGGAAACACCATATATTTT; CDR3: CASSDGGISGNTIYF
V: TRBV4-1; size: once; D: TRBD1; J: TRBJ1-2; DNA: TGCGCCAGCAGCCAAGAAATGGGACAGGGATATGGCTACACCTTC; CDR3: CASSQEMGQGYGYTF
V: TRBV5-1; size: -; D: -; J: TRBJ2-7; DNA: TGCGCCAGCAGCTTGAACGACGAGCAGTACTTC; CDR3: CASSLNDEQYF
V: TRBV7-9; size: -; D: TRBD2; J: TRBJ2-3; DNA: TGTGCCAGCAGCCGGGGGGTTGCTAGCACAGATACGCAGTATTTT; CDR3: CASSRGVASTDTQYF
V: TRBV7-8; size: -; D: -; J: TRBJ1-6; DNA: TGTGCCAGCAGCGACCCGGTGGGGATGATCCACTTT; CDR3: CASSDPVGMIHF
V: TRBV28; size: -; D: -; J: TRBJ1-2; DNA: TGTGCCAGCAGCAGCCCCGGGACCCCATATGGCTACACCTTC; CDR3: CASSSPGTPYGYTF
V: TRBV7-9; size: -; D: TRBD1; J: TRBJ1-5; DNA: TGTGCCAGCAGCTTTTCGGGACAGCGCAATCAGCCCCAGCATTTT; CDR3: CASSFSGQRNQPQHF
V: TRBV15; size: -; D: -; J: TRBJ2-2; DNA: TGTGCCACCAGCAGGCCCGGGGACCCCAGGTGGACCGGGGAGCTGTTTTTT; CDR3: CATSRPGDPRWTGELFF
V: TRBV4-2; size: -; D: -; J: TRBJ1-5; DNA: TGTGCCAGCAGCCAATCAGGGGAGAATCAGCCCCAGCATTTT; CDR3: CASSQSGENQPQHF
V: TRBV5-5; size: -; D: -; J: TRBJ2-3; DNA: TGTGCCAGCAGCTTGGGATGGGGGTCAGATACGCAGTATTTT; CDR3: CASSLGWGSDTQYF
V: TRBV9; size: -; D: -; J: TRBJ1-4; DNA: TGTGCCAGCAGCCCGAGAGACCAGGGAAGTGAAAAACTGTTTTTT; CDR3: CASSPRDQGSEKLFF
V: TRBV6-5; size: -; D: TRBD1; J: TRBJ2-3; DNA: TGTGCCAGCAGCGGGGGACAGGGTGGGGGAGATACGCAGTATTTT; CDR3: CASSGGQGGGDTQYF
V: TRBV10-2; size: -; D: -; J: TRBJ2-7; DNA: TGCGCCATTCGGGAGGCAGGGGGAACCTACGAGCAGTACTTC; CDR3: CAIREAGGTYEQYF
V: TRBV7-9; size: -; D: -; J: TRBJ1-3; DNA: TGTGCCAGCAGCTACTCGGTGTTTGGTACCAGCCAGTCTGGAAACACCATATATTTT; CDR3: CASSYSVFGTSQSGNTIYF
V: TRBV2; size: once; D: TRBD2; J: TRBJ2-1; DNA: TGTGCCAGCAGTCCCCTAGCGGGAGGCTACAATGAGCAGTTCTTC; CDR3: CASSPLAGGYNEQFF
V: TRBV7-9; size: -; D: -; J: TRBJ2-5; DNA: TGTGCCAGCAGCCCCTATATGGGAGAGACCCAGTACTTC; CDR3: CASSPYMGETQYF
V: TRBV6-2/TRBV6-3; size: -; D: -; J: TRBJ1-1; DNA: TGTGCCAGCAGTCTAGCCCGGACTGAAGCTTTCTTT; CDR3: CASSLARTEAFF
V: TRBV27; size: -; D: TRBD2; J: TRBJ2-7; DNA: TGTGCCAGCAGTCTAGGGACTAGCGGGAGTCTGTACGAGCAGTACTTC; CDR3: CASSLGTSGSLYEQYF
V: TRBV7-2; size: -; D: -; J: TRBJ1-5; DNA: TGTGCCAGCAGCCCCTGGGGCAATCAGCCCCAGCATTTT; CDR3: CASSPWGNQPQHF
V: TRBV4-3; size: -; D: TRBD1; J: TRBJ2-1; DNA: TGCGCCAGCAGCCAACGACCCGAGGGGGCTTACAATGAGCAGTTCTTC; CDR3: CASSQRPEGAYNEQFF
V: TRBV7-2; size: -; D: TRBD2; J: TRBJ2-3; DNA: TGTGCCAGCAGCTCGGGGACTAGCCAGTATTTT; CDR3: CASSSGTSQYF
V: TRBV28; size: -; D: -; J: TRBJ1-5; DNA: TGTGCCAGCGGGGGGGATAGCAATCAGCCCCAGCATTTT; CDR3: CASGGDSNQPQHF
V: TRBV25-1; size: -; D: -; J: TRBJ1-2; DNA: TGTGCCAGCAGCCTGAGCGTGGGGATAGGTGGCTACACCTTC; CDR3: CASSLSVGIGGYTF
V: TRBV5-8; size: -; D: TRBD1; J: TRBJ1-2; DNA: TGTGCCAGCAGCCCCACAGGGGGGAACTATGGCTACACCTTC; CDR3: CASSPTGGNYGYTF
V: TRBV18; size: -; D: -; J: TRBJ2-5; DNA: TGTGCCAGCTCACCGGACAGCCAAGAGACCCAGTACTTC; CDR3: CASSPDSQETQYF
V: TRBV2; size: few; D: -; J: TRBJ1-5; DNA: TGTGCCAGCAGTGCAGGGTACGATCAGCCCCAGCATTTT; CDR3: CASSAGYDQPQHF
V: TRBV5-6; size: -; D: -; J: TRBJ2-7; DNA: TGTGCCAGCAGCTTGCACGAGGACAGGTGGGCTAGCGGGTTCTACGAGCAGTACTTC; CDR3: CASSLHEDRWASGFYEQYF
V: TRBV5-4; size: -; D: TRBD2; J: TRBJ2-3; DNA: TGTGCCAGCAGCTTCGGACTAGCGGGATTGTCGACAGATACGCAGTATTTT; CDR3: CASSFGLAGLSTDTQYF
V: TRBV18; size: -; D: -; J: TRBJ1-3; DNA: TGTGCCAGCTCACCGCAGACAGACTCTGGAAACACCATATATTTT; CDR3: CASSPQTDSGNTIYF
V: TRBV28; size: -; D: -; J: TRBJ1-1; DNA: TGTGCCAGCAGGGAAACGCAGGACACTGAAGCTTTCTTT; CDR3: CASRETQDTEAFF
V: TRBV4-1; size: -; D: -; J: TRBJ1-5; DNA: TGCGCCAGCAGCCAAGCCGTCAGTCTGTATCAGCCCCAGCATTTT; CDR3: CASSQAVSLYQPQHF
V: TRBV6-5; size: -; D: -; J: TRBJ2-5; DNA: TGTGCCAGCAGTTCCTCCCACTACACTAGGCTTGAGACCCAGTACTTC; CDR3: CASSSSHYTRLETQYF